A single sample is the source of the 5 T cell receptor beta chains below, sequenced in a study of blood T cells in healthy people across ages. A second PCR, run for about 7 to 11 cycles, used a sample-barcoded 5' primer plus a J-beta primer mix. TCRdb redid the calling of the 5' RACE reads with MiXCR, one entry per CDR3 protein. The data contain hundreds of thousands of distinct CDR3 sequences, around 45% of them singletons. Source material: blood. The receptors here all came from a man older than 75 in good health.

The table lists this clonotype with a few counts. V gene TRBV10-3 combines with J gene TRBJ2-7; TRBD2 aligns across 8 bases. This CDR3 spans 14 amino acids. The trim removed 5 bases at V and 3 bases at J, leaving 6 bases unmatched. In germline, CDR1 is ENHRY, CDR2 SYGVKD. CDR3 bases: TGTGCCATCAGTCCGACCGGGGGGGGCTACGAGCAGTACTTC. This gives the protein CAISPTGGGYEQYF.

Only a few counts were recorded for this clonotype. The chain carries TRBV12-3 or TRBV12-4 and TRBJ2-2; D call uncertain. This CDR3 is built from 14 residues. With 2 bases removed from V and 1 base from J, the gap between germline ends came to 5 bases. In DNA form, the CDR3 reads TGTGCCAGCAGTTTAACCCTGAACACCGGGGAGCTGTTTTTT. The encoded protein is CASSLTLNTGELFF.

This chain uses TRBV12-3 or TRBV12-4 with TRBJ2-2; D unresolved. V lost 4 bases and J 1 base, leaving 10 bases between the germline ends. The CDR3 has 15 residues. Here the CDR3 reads CASSWTDQNTGELFF. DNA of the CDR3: TGTGCCAGCAGTTGGACGGATCAGAACACCGGGGAGCTGTTTTTT.

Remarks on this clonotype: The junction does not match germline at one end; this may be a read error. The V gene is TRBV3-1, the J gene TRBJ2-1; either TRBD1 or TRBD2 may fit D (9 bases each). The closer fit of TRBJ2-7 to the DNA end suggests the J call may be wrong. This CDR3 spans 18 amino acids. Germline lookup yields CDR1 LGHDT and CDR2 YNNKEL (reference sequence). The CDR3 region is CAGSQTGGAGGSYNEQYF. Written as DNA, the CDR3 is TGTGCCGGCAGCCAAACAGGGGGCGCGGGGGGGTCCTACAATGAGCAGTACTTC.

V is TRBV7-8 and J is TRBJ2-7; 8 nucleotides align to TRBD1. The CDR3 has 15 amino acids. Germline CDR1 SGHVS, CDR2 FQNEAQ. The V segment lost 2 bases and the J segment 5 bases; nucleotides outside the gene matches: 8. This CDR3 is CASSLFGQGRDEQYF. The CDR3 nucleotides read TGTGCCAGCAGCTTATTTGGACAGGGTAGGGACGAGCAGTACTTC.